This TCR beta chain was profiled in a study of graft-versus-host responses after intestinal transplantation. In germline, CDR1 is SEHNR, CDR2 FQNEAQ (reference sequence). The CDR3 is made up of 13 amino acids. The germline V and J ends were trimmed by 3 bases and 16 bases, with 19 bases remaining between them. Some clones are missing from TCRdb's copy, which holds only in-frame ones; the method was immunoSEQ multiplex PCR. Among about 88,000 clones listed, over 90% were seen once. Comments on this clone: The antigen is unknown.

Source: unstimulated CD4+ T cells sorted from spleen or lymph node cells, taken before transplant. The origin of this receptor is a human donor who was the organ donor for an intestinal transplant. V is TRBV7-9 and J is TRBJ1-5; tentatively, D is TRBD1 (6 bases). CDR3 region: CASSFEGGSALHF. CDR3 DNA: TGTGCCAGCAGCTTCGAGGGGGGTTCGGCTTTACATTTT.